This T cell receptor (beta chain) was identified in a study of T-cell reconstitution after alpha-beta-depleted transplantation in children. Study results and caveats: Where alpha-beta T cells came from about two months after transplant was reportedly several hundred expanded graft clones.

Regarding this clonotype: Its antigen is unknown.

Germline V lookup: CDR1 SGHNT, CDR2 YENEEA. V was pared by 7 bases and J by 0 bases, with 15 bases between. The CDR3 runs 16 residues. Unique molecular identifiers were used to barcode this TCRbeta library. TCRdb re-derived calls from the PCR reads in MiXCR, one entry per CDR3 protein. Seen here are around 100,000 distinct CDR3 sequences, over 9% observed once, and the top ten hold less than 40%. The TCR was taken from a boy younger than 10 with acute lymphoblastic leukemia, due to receive a stem cell transplant. The V call is TRBV11-3, the J call TRBJ2-2; D might be TRBD2 (5 bases). Here the sequenced sample was PBMCs, taken before TCRalphabeta/CD19-depleted stem cell transplant. CDR3 in DNA: TGTGCCAGCACGGATGGGGTAGCGACGAACACCGGGGAGCTGTTTTTT. This encodes CASTDGVATNTGELFF.